Included here is one T cell receptor beta chain sequence, with context. The CDR3 contains 15 residues. The germline gives CDR1 KGHDR, CDR2 SFDVKD. This record belongs to a study of monozygotic twins with inflammatory bowel disease. For each CDR3 protein, TCRdb gives one entry from its re-call of the 5' RACE reads, without DNA. The table lists 400,000 or so distinct CDR3 sequences. This chain joins TRBV24-1 and TRBJ2-3. This clonotype originated in a human donor with ulcerative colitis or Crohn's disease, or a healthy co-twin of an affected twin (not recorded which). Source material: blood. This chain's CDR3 is CATSDAGEWTDTQYF.